These 31 T cell receptor beta chains came from one sample sequenced in a study of T-cell memory formation after mild COVID-19. TCRdb called the 5' RACE reads again in MiXCR, with one record for every CDR3 protein. The table records approximately 490,000 distinct CDR3 sequences, roughly 20% of them present only once. The specimen was PBMCs or a T cell subset sorted from them (not recorded which). The receptors shown here come from an adult woman who had mild COVID-19 (a few samples of this study predate the infection). Cell type and time point are not known.

This chain links TRBV29-1 with TRBJ2-7, with D tentatively TRBD1 (5 bases). The CDR3 covers 11 residues. V was clipped by 5 bases and J by 5 bases, with 10 bases between them. Germline V lookup: CDR1 SQVTM, CDR2 ANQGSEA. The CDR3 sequence is CSVRQYHEQYF. CDR3 nucleotides: TGCAGCGTTAGACAGTATCACGAGCAGTACTTC.

This clonotype has at least ten counts. The V and J genes are TRBV30 and TRBJ2-6; D could derive from TRBD1 or TRBD2 (5 bases each). The CDR3 sequence is 14 residues long. Germline lookup yields CDR1 GTSNPN and CDR2 SVGIG (reference sequence). V shed 2 bases and J shed 3 bases, with 8 bases lying between them. Here the CDR3 reads CAWSRDHGANVLTF. As DNA, the CDR3 is TGTGCCTGGAGTCGGGACCATGGGGCCAACGTCCTGACTTTC.

J is TRBJ1-4 and V is TRBV5-1, with unresolved D. The CDR3 length is 13 residues. Per germline, CDR1 SGHRS and CDR2 YFSETQ. V lost 5 bases and J 4 bases, leaving 9 bases between the germline ends. CDR3 nucleotide sequence: TGCGCCAGCAGTCGGGCGGTTAATGAAAAACTGTTTTTT. Translating it yields CASSRAVNEKLFF.

Only a few counts were recorded for this clonotype. The V call is TRBV9, the J call TRBJ2-7; 9 bases line up with TRBD1. The CDR3 runs to 15 residues. CDR1 and CDR2 from the germline V gene are SGDLS and YYNGEE. V trimming: 3 bases; J trimming: 2 bases; junction bases outside the gene matches: 6. CDR3: CASSADRGYPYEQYF. The CDR3 DNA is TGTGCCAGCAGCGCGGACAGGGGTTACCCCTACGAGCAGTACTTC.

This clonotype was counted a few times. The chain is built from TRBV7-3 and TRBJ2-3; TRBD1 or TRBD2 may be the D gene (6 bases each). The germline V gene encodes CDR1 SGHTA and CDR2 FQGTGA. V was cut by 0 bases and J by 5 bases, with 18 bases left in between. The CDR3 contains 17 residues. The CDR3, as DNA: TGTGCCAGCAGCTTAACTCCCCTCCGGGGGCTAATAGATACGCAGTATTTT. Its translation is CASSLTPLRGLIDTQYF.

In this sample, this clonotype turned up a few times. The chain recombines TRBV7-3 with TRBJ2-2; TRBD1 matches at 9 bases. CDR1 is SGHTA, CDR2 FQGTGA, per germline. Germline trimming cut 6 bases from V and 4 bases from J; bases unmatched to any gene: 12. This CDR3 region has 17 residues. The CDR3 loop reads CASRPTTGGGFTGELFF. CDR3 sequence (DNA): TGTGCCAGCAGGCCCACGACAGGGGGAGGCTTCACCGGGGAGCTGTTTTTT.

This clonotype was seen a handful of times. The V and J genes are TRBV12-3 or TRBV12-4 and TRBJ1-3, with a tentative D call TRBD1 (5 bases). The V gene lost 7 bases and the J gene lost 4 bases, with 14 bases spanning the gap. This CDR3 region has 14 residues. CDR3 sequence (DNA): TGTGCCAGCACCCCGGGACTCCCAGGAAACACCATATATTTT. This gives the protein CASTPGLPGNTIYF.

The rearrangement links TRBV12-3 or TRBV12-4 to TRBJ1-4, with 7 bases lining up with TRBD1. The ends lost 6 bases at V and 5 bases at J; junction bases unmatched: 9. The CDR3 covers 15 residues. The chain's CDR3 is CASSRGQARNEKLFF. The CDR3 DNA sequence: TGTGCCAGCAGCCGAGGACAGGCGCGAAATGAAAAACTGTTTTTT.

The rearrangement uses TRBV6-5 and TRBJ2-5, with a tentative D call TRBD1 (6 bases). The germline V gene encodes CDR1 MNHEY and CDR2 SVGAGI. There are 16 residues in the CDR3. V lost 4 bases and J lost 1, with 16 bases in between. The CDR3 nucleotides are TGTGCCAGCAGTTCAGCACAGGGATTGGGCCAAGAGACCCAGTACTTC. This encodes CASSSAQGLGQETQYF.

The J gene is TRBJ1-1, the V gene TRBV7-3, with unresolved D. The CDR3 totals 14 residues. V lost 10 bases, J lost 3 bases, and 18 bases lay in between. The germline CDR1 and CDR2 sequences are SGHTA and FQGTGA. The CDR3 loop reads CANPIAPEDTEAFF. The DNA of the CDR3 is TGTGCCAATCCGATCGCCCCGGAGGACACTGAAGCTTTCTTT.

The CDR3 DNA sequence: TGTGCCAGCAGCCAACATGAGACAGGGAATGAAAAACTGTTTTTT. As protein: CASSQHETGNEKLFF. The chain carries TRBV3-1 and TRBJ1-4; 7 nucleotides line up with TRBD1. The V gene end was trimmed by 2 bases and the J gene end by 5 bases; junction bases not matched to a gene: 5. This CDR3 has 15 residues. Germline V CDR1 and CDR2: LGHDT, YNNKEL (reference sequence).

V and J are TRBV3-1 and TRBJ1-1; 8 bases align to TRBD1. The germline gives CDR1 LGHDT, CDR2 YNNKEL (reference sequence). J was trimmed by 5 bases and V by 0 bases; bases with no gene match: 8. The CDR3 has 16 residues. DNA of the CDR3: TGTGCCAGCAGCCAAGACGGAGTCAGGGGGCTTACTGAAGCTTTCTTT. Amino acids: CASSQDGVRGLTEAFF.

This clonotype was picked up many times. V and J are TRBV7-2 and TRBJ2-1, with a weak D call TRBD2 (6 bases). Trimming took off 5 bases at V and 0 bases at J, with 14 bases between the two ends. CDR1 and CDR2 from the germline V gene are SGHTA and FQGNSA. The CDR3 contains 16 residues. CDR3 sequence: CASSPRDRPSYNEQFF. For the CDR3, the DNA is TGTGCCAGCAGCCCGCGGGACCGCCCCTCCTACAATGAGCAGTTCTTC.

The chain joins TRBV5-4 to TRBJ2-1; 10 nucleotides match TRBD2. The CDR3 has 16 residues. Germline V gene data show CDR1 as SGHNT and CDR2 as YYREEE (reference sequence). V was clipped by 4 bases and J by 8 bases; unmatched bases: 12. The chain's CDR3 is CASSPWSSGSGDEQFF. The CDR3 DNA is TGTGCCAGCAGCCCCTGGTCTAGCGGGAGTGGAGATGAGCAGTTCTTC.

The rearrangement uses TRBV24-1 and TRBJ1-2, with a possible D match to TRBD1 (5 bases). Germline V gene data show CDR1 as KGHDR and CDR2 as SFDVKD. Trimming pared 5 bases from V and 8 bases from J, leaving 8 bases between. This CDR3 is 11 amino acids long. The CDR3 sequence is CATSAGLGYTF. The CDR3 DNA sequence: TGTGCCACCAGTGCGGGGCTCGGCTACACCTTC.

This clonotype occurred a few times. The rearrangement links TRBV6-5 to TRBJ1-2; no clear D. Trimming took off 6 bases at V and 1 base at J, with 18 bases between the two ends. Germline CDR1 MNHEY, CDR2 SVGAGI. The CDR3 contains 16 residues. The CDR3 protein is CASSPLPGGYNYGYTF. The CDR3 nucleotides read TGTGCCAGCAGCCCACTCCCTGGAGGGTATAACTATGGCTACACCTTC.

This clonotype was found a few times. The rearrangement joins TRBV11-1 to TRBJ2-1, with 9 nucleotides matching TRBD1. There are 14 residues in the CDR3. V gave up 6 bases and J gave up 5 bases; unmatched junction bases: 5. Germline V gives CDR1 SGHAT, CDR2 FQDESV (reference sequence). Written as DNA, the CDR3 is TGTGCCAGCAGTATGACAGGGGGAAACAATGAGCAGTTCTTC. This sequence encodes CASSMTGGNNEQFF.

The rearrangement links TRBV24-1 to TRBJ2-1, with TRBD2 matching over 13 bases. With 4 bases clipped from V and 1 base from J, the junction kept 6 bases outside the gene matches. This CDR3 is built from 18 residues. Germline V CDR1 and CDR2: KGHDR, SFDVKD. The CDR3 protein is CATSERTSGSSSYNEQFF. The CDR3 region has the DNA TGTGCCACCAGTGAGCGGACTAGCGGGAGTAGTTCCTACAATGAGCAGTTCTTC.

The rearrangement links TRBV6-1 to TRBJ2-4; D might be TRBD1 (6 bases). Germline CDR1 and CDR2: MNHNS and SASEGT. CDR3 length equals 13 residues. Trimming took 5 bases from V and 6 from J, leaving 11 bases between them. This chain's CDR3 is CASSYRVGNIQYF. DNA for the CDR3: TGTGCCAGCAGTTACAGGGTTGGAAACATTCAGTACTTC.

This clonotype was picked up a small number of times. The chain is built from TRBV6-6 and TRBJ2-7, with D possibly matching TRBD2 (5 bases). Germline-derived CDR1 and CDR2 are MNHNY and SVGAGI (reference sequence). The V gene lost 5 bases and the J gene lost 4 bases, with 15 bases spanning the gap. CDR3 length: 14 residues. The CDR3 region has the DNA TGTGCCAGCAGTCTGCGGGCCTCCGATTACGAGCAGTACTTC. Its protein product is CASSLRASDYEQYF.

This sequence joins TRBV3-1 and TRBJ1-2; the D is unclear. V was shortened by 0 bases and J by 10 bases, with 9 bases between the two germline ends. The CDR3 sequence is 12 residues long. CDR1 and CDR2 (germline): LGHDT, YNNKEL (reference sequence). The DNA for the CDR3 is TGTGCCAGCAGCCAAGAAGCCCACTACTACACCTTC. Its protein is CASSQEAHYYTF.

For the CDR3, the DNA is TGTGCCACCAGCAGAACAAGCTCGAACACTGAAGCTTTCTTT. Protein product: CATSRTSSNTEAFF. This chain joins TRBV15 and TRBJ1-1; D uncertain. V dropped 2 bases and J dropped 1 base, with 8 bases sitting between them. The germline gives CDR1 LNHNV, CDR2 YYDKDF (reference sequence). The CDR3 runs 14 residues.

The V call is TRBV4-1, the J call TRBJ2-4; unclear D gene. CDR3 length: 15 amino acids. CDR1 and CDR2 (germline): MGHRA, YSYEKL. Trimming shortened V by 0 bases and J by 3 bases, and 9 bases separated the two germline ends. The CDR3 nucleotides are TGCGCCAGCAGCCAAGATGGAGTAATCAAAAACATTCAGTACTTC. Its translation: CASSQDGVIKNIQYF.

In the case of this clonotype: The germline gene is not matched at one end of the junction; a read error may be the cause. The chain combines TRBV7-2 with TRBJ1-2, with D perhaps matching TRBD1 (5 bases). There are 15 residues in the CDR3. The germline gives CDR1 SGHTA, CDR2 FQGNSA. The CDR3 nucleotides are TGTGCCAGCAGCCGAGGAGGCGAAGATCCCGGAACGGGGCTATTC. It yields the protein CASSRGGEDPGTGLF.

V and J are TRBV7-9 and TRBJ2-7; 11 bases are a match to TRBD2. The CDR3 consists of 15 residues. Germline CDR1 SEHNR, CDR2 FQNEAQ (reference sequence). V was pared by 6 bases and J by 3 bases, with 7 bases of the junction left unmatched. The CDR3 DNA reads as TGTGCCAGCAGTCCTAGCGGGAGGAGGGGCTACGAGCAGTACTTC. This encodes CASSPSGRRGYEQYF.

The rearrangement uses TRBV5-8 and TRBJ2-6; D gene ambiguous. The CDR3 is made up of 15 amino acids. Trimming pared 3 bases from V and 4 bases from J, leaving 11 bases between. The germline gives CDR1 SGHTS, CDR2 YDEGEE. The CDR3 DNA is TGTGCCAGCAGCTCCGGACGCGCGGGGGCCAACGTCCTGACTTTC. Translating it yields CASSSGRAGANVLTF.

The chain links TRBV27 to TRBJ2-3, with TRBD2 identical over 7 bases. Germline CDR1 and CDR2: MNHEY and SMNVEV (reference sequence). CDR3 length: 14 residues. Unmatched junction bases numbered 5, after V lost 2 bases and J lost 6 bases. CDR3 sequence reads: CASSLMAGDDTQYF. CDR3 DNA sequence: TGTGCCAGCAGTTTAATGGCGGGAGATGATACGCAGTATTTT.

This clonotype appeared a few times. V gene TRBV12-3 or TRBV12-4 combines with J gene TRBJ1-5; TRBD1 is a possible D gene (6 bases). With 5 bases removed from V and 0 bases from J, the gap between germline ends came to 17 bases. CDR3 length: 17 residues. In DNA form, the CDR3 reads TGTGCCAGCAGTATCCTGACAGGTTCCTTTAGCAATCAGCCCCAGCATTTT. Translation: CASSILTGSFSNQPQHF.

This clonotype was detected a few times. The rearrangement links TRBV19 to TRBJ2-3; D not certain. V shed 3 bases and J shed 5 bases, with 15 bases lying between them. This CDR3 has 15 residues. Per the germline V gene, CDR1 is LNHDA and CDR2 is SQIVND (reference sequence). CDR3 amino acids: CASSMANLVRDTQYF. The CDR3 DNA sequence: TGTGCCAGTAGTATGGCAAATCTCGTCAGAGATACGCAGTATTTT.

The chain carries TRBV9 and TRBJ2-7, with a tentative D call TRBD1 (5 bases). Germline V lookup: CDR1 SGDLS, CDR2 YYNGEE. V shed 2 bases and J shed 3 bases, with 18 bases lying between them. The CDR3 consists of 16 residues. The CDR3 here is CASSVWAEDTNYEQYF. CDR3 nucleotide sequence: TGTGCCAGCAGCGTCTGGGCAGAGGACACAAACTACGAGCAGTACTTC.

In its sample, this clonotype was seen a few times. The V gene is TRBV4-1, the J gene TRBJ2-1; no reliable D call. This CDR3 comprises 16 residues. V was trimmed by 2 bases and J by 1 base, leaving 12 bases between them. Germline lookup yields CDR1 MGHRA and CDR2 YSYEKL. The CDR3 DNA reads as TGCGCCAGCAGCCAACCCCGGGCCGGTTCCTACAATGAGCAGTTCTTC. Translation gives CASSQPRAGSYNEQFF.